This T cell receptor (beta chain) was sequenced in a study of T cells in Graves' hyperthyroidism and ophthalmopathy. For the study at large: Pretreatment peripheral blood was obtained at initial diagnosis.

The diagnoses drew upon clinical symptoms, serum thyroxine and TRAb, thyroid ultrasound and orbital computed tomography. With V trimmed by 4 bases and J by 4 bases, 8 bases remained unmatched. The CDR3 runs to 16 residues. Germline V gives CDR1 SGHRS, CDR2 YFSETQ. This clonotype was counted at least ten times. What it binds is unknown. Whole-study results and caveats: Most expanded thyroid clonotypes above 0.001 recurred in blood. Ophthalmopathy onset followed model prediction by a median approximately seven months.

Researchers took RNA transcripts and amplified the TCR beta CDR3 regions from them. First-round RT-PCR targeting the TCR CDR3 was performed with the HTBI primer set. TCRdb recomputed calls from the multiplex PCR reads with MiXCR, one row per CDR3 protein. The sample has 130,000 to 150,000 distinct CDR3 sequences; approximately 20% are singletons. This chain uses TRBV5-1 with TRBJ2-2; TRBD1 aligns across 9 bases. Specimen: blood. The source of this sequence is a woman aged 45-59 years with Graves' hyperthyroidism that later progressed to Graves' ophthalmopathy. CDR3 loop: CASSPAGTGSTGELFF. The CDR3 DNA reads as TGCGCCAGCAGCCCCGCCGGGACAGGGAGCACCGGGGAGCTGTTTTTT.